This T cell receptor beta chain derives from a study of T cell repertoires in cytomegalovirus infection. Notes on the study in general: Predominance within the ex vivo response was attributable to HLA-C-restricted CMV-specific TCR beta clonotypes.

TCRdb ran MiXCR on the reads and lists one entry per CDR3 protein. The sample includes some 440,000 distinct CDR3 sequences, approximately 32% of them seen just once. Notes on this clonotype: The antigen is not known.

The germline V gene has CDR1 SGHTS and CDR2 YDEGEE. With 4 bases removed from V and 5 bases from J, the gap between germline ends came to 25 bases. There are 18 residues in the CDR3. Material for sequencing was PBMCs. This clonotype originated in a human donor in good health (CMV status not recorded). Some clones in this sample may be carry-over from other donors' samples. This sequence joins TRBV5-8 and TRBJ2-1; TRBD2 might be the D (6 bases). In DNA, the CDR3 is TGTGCCAGCAGCATCCGGGGGTTTAAAATACAATCACACAATGAGCAGTTCTTC. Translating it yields CASSIRGFKIQSHNEQFF.